Below, one T cell receptor beta chain is given with its context. Antigen: not known. TCRdb's table, derived via immunoSEQ multiplex PCR, lists solely in-frame clones and lacks some. In the table there are around 180,000 clones, around 89% of which are singletons. Germline V lookup: CDR1 LGHDT, CDR2 YNNKEL (reference sequence). This CDR3 comprises 15 residues. Trimming cost V 3 bases and J 7 bases, with 18 bases left between them. The data derive from a study of T cell responses to AZD1222 COVID-19 vaccine. The overall study: Pooled in the analysis were second doses at about 4 or about 12 weeks. Study results and caveats: The span of vaccine-associated CD4 TCRs extended across spike, with dominance at 160-218 and 743-854. The study found Spike-specific TCR breadth and depth rose after two AZD1222 doses.

This chain connects TRBV3-1 (or the pseudogene TRBV3-2) to TRBJ1-2; possibly TRBD1 for D (5 bases). The clonotype originates from an adult in good health. The sample was peripheral blood, taken on day 0 of AZD1222 vaccination. CDR3 DNA: TGTGCCAGCAGCCATATTTTTGCCGGGACGGGTGGCTACACCTTC. This gives the protein CASSHIFAGTGGYTF.